This TCR beta chain was sequenced during a study of cytomegalovirus exposure and HLA in healthy donors (dated by TCRdb to about 2017). In terms of the full investigation: According to a later analysis, one platform produced both the 110 or so validation repertoires and the roughly 660 repertoires of the first cohort. The study was designed to test whether signatures of past pathogen exposure could be identified by cataloging public T cell receptors. Besides the first cohort of roughly 700 subjects, a separate validation cohort made up of 120 different subjects was used. To predict cytomegalovirus infection status, the study brought together high-throughput TCR immunosequencing, statistical association of individual TCRs with disease status, and machine learning. Here is what the overall study found, with its caveats: All 120 or so repertoires were used to score co-occurrence in the validation cohort in a later analysis, because that analysis had no HLA typing for the cohort. In vitro tests confirmed that a few of the cytomegalovirus-associated TCR beta chains recognize cytomegalovirus antigens. Most TCR sequences were observed very rarely across donors, whereas some public TCRs were present in many individuals. The authors suggested that the approach could potentially be generalized to other disease states and immunological phenotypes. A total of roughly 160 TCR beta chains were listed by the study as associated with cytomegalovirus. A later analysis found that TCRs clustered in the first cohort also tended to co-occur in the 100 to 150 validation repertoires, with 90% to 95% of cluster scores above 0. The classifier was reported to diagnose cytomegalovirus status with high specificity and sensitivity in both the original cohort and the validation cohort.

Looking up the germline V gene yields CDR1 SQVTM and CDR2 ANQGSEA. At the junction V is shortened by 5 bases and J by 5 bases; bases outside the gene matches: 7. The cysteine opens and the phenylalanine closes a CDR3 of 14 amino acids. Left in the record is the CDR3 DNA by itself, 42 bases read in frame from the first base. With respect to this clone: Its antigen is not yet known. No base quality values were provided; no much bigger clone lies one nucleotide off.

Library preparation was by the immunoSEQ multiplex PCR assay. On the study's bioinformatics: A statistical classification framework was built to diagnose cytomegalovirus status from the catalog of TCR beta chain sequences. This is the immuneACCESS table as TCRdb keeps it, with only in-frame sequences that have V and J called. A part of the clones is gone; compared with another copy, unresolved V genes explain less than half, and the rest is unexplained. V, J and clone size were drawn from that table, and D and trimming were deduced from the DNA. This sample holds roughly 120,000 clones; approximately 91% were observed only once. The leading ten clones occupy about 4% of the sample. Separate from the approximately 670-subject first cohort, the validation cohort of around 130 subjects was the group to which the donors belonged.

The sample was PBMCs. The sequence was collected from a man aged 18 to 30 in good health and CMV-seropositive. The chain links TRBV29-1 with TRBJ1-5, and TRBD1 aligns with 9 junction nucleotides. The CDR3 sequence is CSVRGTGMDQPQHF. The sequenced DNA is TGCAGCGTTAGGGGGACAGGGATGGATCAGCCCCAGCATTTT. Beyond the CDR3, the reference TRBV29-1 and TRBJ1-5 genes provide the residues; the full variable domain reads: SAVISQKPSRDICQRGTSLTIQCQVDSQVTMMFWYRQQPGQSLTLIATANQGSEATYESGFVIDKFPISRPNLTFSTLTVSNMSPEDSSIYLCSVRGTGMDQPQHFGDGTRLSIL.